This paragraph covers one TCR beta chain sequence. The data were obtained in a study of T cell responses to AZD1222 COVID-19 vaccine. Sequenced by immunoSEQ multiplex PCR; TCRdb stores in-frame clones only, minus some. Among roughly 140,000 clones, 91% were seen once, and the ten largest hold 5%. Germline CDR1 MNHEY, CDR2 SMNVEV (reference sequence). The CDR3 sequence is 13 residues long. Trimming left V 4 bases short and J 4 bases short, with 7 bases between. The sequence derives from an adult in good health. This chain connects TRBV27 to TRBJ1-4; D gene uncertain. The sequencing here drew on peripheral blood, taken on day 0 of AZD1222 vaccination. The CDR3 is CASSYPGNEKLFF. The CDR3 DNA sequence: TGTGCCAGCAGTTATCCGGGTAATGAAAAACTGTTTTTT. The full variable domain, in which reference TRBV27 and TRBJ1-4 provide the parts outside the CDR3, is EAQVTQNPRYLITVTGKKLTVTCSQNMNHEYMSWYRQDPGLGLRQIYYSMNVEVTDKGDVPEGYKVSRKEKRNFPLILESPSPNQTSLYFCASSYPGNEKLFFGSGTQLSVL.